The 2 T cell receptor beta chains below come from one sample, sequenced in a study of T cell responses to AZD1222 COVID-19 vaccine. Profiled with immunoSEQ multiplex PCR; TCRdb holds only in-frame clones, not every one. The table includes roughly 100,000 clones, just over 85% detected once. Sequences were derived from peripheral blood, sampled on day 0 of AZD1222 vaccination. These receptors were obtained from an adult in good health.

This clone counts as medium-sized. Other DNA sequences of this sample code for an identical CDR3. The chain combines TRBV7-9 with TRBJ2-7; tentative D call: TRBD1 (6 bases). The CDR3 runs to 12 residues. The germline CDR1 and CDR2 sequences are SEHNR and FQNEAQ (reference sequence). V lost 6 bases to trimming and J lost 3 bases, with 9 bases between them. The CDR3 region is CASSSQGYEQYF. The CDR3 DNA is TGTGCCAGCAGTTCACAGGGCTACGAGCAGTACTTC.

The V and J genes are TRBV5-4 and TRBJ1-2, with unresolved D. Germline CDR1 SGHNT, CDR2 YYREEE (reference sequence). This CDR3 region has 15 residues. Trimming took 0 bases from V and 3 from J, leaving 12 bases between them. The CDR3 sequence is CASSLEANADYGYTF. The CDR3 DNA is TGTGCCAGCAGCTTGGAGGCTAACGCAGACTATGGCTACACCTTC.